Following are 8 T cell receptor beta chains from one sample sequenced in a study of T cells in Graves' hyperthyroidism and ophthalmopathy. It was RNA transcripts that yielded the amplified TCR beta CDR3 regions. First-round RT-PCR with HTBI primers amplified the TCR CDR3 region. TCRdb re-called the multiplex PCR reads with MiXCR, one entry per CDR3 protein. The profile shows 700,000 or so distinct CDR3 sequences, 14% of them singletons. Sequences were obtained from blood. Receptor source: a woman aged 45-65 years with Graves' ophthalmopathy.

This clonotype was observed at least ten times. V usage is TRBV2 and J usage is TRBJ2-3; the match to TRBD2 covers 10 bases. Germline-derived CDR1 and CDR2 are SNHLY and FYNNEI. V shed 5 bases, J shed 3 bases, and the junction held 8 bases outside the gene matches. The CDR3 runs 16 residues. In DNA, the CDR3 is TGTGCCAGCAGTCGTCCCGGGACTAGCGCTACAGATACGCAGTATTTT. It yields the protein CASSRPGTSATDTQYF.

The J gene is TRBJ1-6, the V gene TRBV6-2 or TRBV6-3; tentative D call: TRBD1 (5 bases). This CDR3 contains 14 residues. Germline V CDR1 and CDR2: MNHEY, SVGEGT. Trimming cost V 2 bases and J 5 bases, with 7 bases left between them. CDR3 bases: TGTGCCAGCAGTTACGACAGAGATAATTCACCCCTCCACTTT. The encoded protein is CASSYDRDNSPLHF.

Only a few counts were recorded for this clonotype. The chain employs TRBV4-2 and TRBJ2-3; 9 positions match TRBD2. V dropped 5 bases and J dropped 1; count of bases not matched to a gene: 13. Germline loops: CDR1 LGHNA, CDR2 YNFKEQ. This CDR3 has 18 residues. The CDR3 bases are TGTGCCAGCAGCGCCCAGACAATAGCGGGAGAGGGCACAGATACGCAGTATTTT. Residues: CASSAQTIAGEGTDTQYF.

At least ten counts were recorded for this clonotype. V usage is TRBV15 and J usage is TRBJ2-3, with 9 bases lining up with TRBD2. Trimming at V came to 4 bases and at J to 6 bases, leaving 11 bases not matched to a gene. The CDR3 is 16 residues long. CDR1 LNHNV and CDR2 YYDKDF come from the germline V gene (reference sequence). The chain's CDR3 is CATSKRVGLASDTQYF. CDR3 in DNA: TGTGCCACCAGCAAGAGAGTGGGACTAGCATCCGATACGCAGTATTTT.

This clonotype was detected many times. This sequence joins TRBV28 and TRBJ2-5; D is perhaps TRBD1 (5 bases). Trimming removed 7 bases at V and 4 bases at J, with 19 bases between. The V gene's germline CDR1 is MDHEN and CDR2 SYDVKM. The CDR3 runs 15 residues. The CDR3 region has the DNA TGTGCCAGCAAGGGCCGCCAGCGTCAGGGAGAGACCCAGTACTTC. Translation: CASKGRQRQGETQYF.

This clonotype has at least ten counts. The rearrangement links TRBV5-1 to TRBJ2-1; no clear D gene. The CDR3 consists of 13 residues. CDR1 and CDR2 from the germline V gene are SGHRS and YFSETQ. Between the trimmed V and J ends, which lost 2 bases and 6 bases, there was a span of 9 bases. CDR3 loop: CASSFPQGNEQFF. CDR3 nucleotide sequence: TGCGCCAGCAGCTTTCCCCAAGGCAATGAGCAGTTCTTC.

This clonotype was detected ten times or more. The chain carries TRBV14 and TRBJ2-3, with D maybe TRBD2 (7 bases). The CDR3 is 19 amino acids. The V end lost 3 bases, the J end lost 2 bases, and 24 bases lay between the germline ends. Germline CDR1 SGHDN, CDR2 FVKESK. The CDR3 region is CASSQKGGRADRNTDTQYF. CDR3 DNA sequence: TGTGCCAGCAGCCAGAAGGGGGGGCGAGCGGACAGAAACACAGATACGCAGTATTTT.

This clonotype has at least ten counts. This chain uses TRBV30 with TRBJ2-2, with 7 bases matching TRBD1. J was trimmed by 5 bases and V by 1 base; bases with no gene match: 19. The CDR3 loop spans 19 amino acids. Germline V gene lookup returns CDR1 GTSNPN and CDR2 SVGIG (reference sequence). The DNA of the CDR3 is TGTGCCTGGAGTGCCGGACAGGTTCTAACGCCGACTAATACCGGGGAGCTGTTTTTT. Protein: CAWSAGQVLTPTNTGELFF.